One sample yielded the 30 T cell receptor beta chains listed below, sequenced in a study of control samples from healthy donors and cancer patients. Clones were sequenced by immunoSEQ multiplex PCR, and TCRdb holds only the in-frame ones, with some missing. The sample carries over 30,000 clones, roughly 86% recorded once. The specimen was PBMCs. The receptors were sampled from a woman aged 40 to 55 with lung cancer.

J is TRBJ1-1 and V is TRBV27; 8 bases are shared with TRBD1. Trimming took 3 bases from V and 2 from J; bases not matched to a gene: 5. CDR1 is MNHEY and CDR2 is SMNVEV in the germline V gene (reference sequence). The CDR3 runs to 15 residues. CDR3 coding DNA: TGTGCCAGCAGTTTTTCAGGGGGCCGAAACACTGAAGCTTTCTTT. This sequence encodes CASSFSGGRNTEAFF.

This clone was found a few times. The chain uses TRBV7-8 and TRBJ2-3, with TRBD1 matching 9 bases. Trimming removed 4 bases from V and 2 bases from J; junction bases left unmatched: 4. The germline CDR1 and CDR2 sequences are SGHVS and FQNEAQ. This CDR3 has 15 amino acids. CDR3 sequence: CASSYGQGNTDTQYF. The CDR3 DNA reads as TGTGCCAGCAGCTACGGACAGGGGAACACAGATACGCAGTATTTT.

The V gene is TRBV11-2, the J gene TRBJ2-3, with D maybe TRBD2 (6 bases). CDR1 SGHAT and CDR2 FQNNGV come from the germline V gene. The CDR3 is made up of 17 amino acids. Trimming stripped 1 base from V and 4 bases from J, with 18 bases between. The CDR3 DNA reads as TGTGCCAGCAGCTTAGTATCGGGCGGGGCCGGGGCAGATACGCAGTATTTT. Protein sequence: CASSLVSGGAGADTQYF.

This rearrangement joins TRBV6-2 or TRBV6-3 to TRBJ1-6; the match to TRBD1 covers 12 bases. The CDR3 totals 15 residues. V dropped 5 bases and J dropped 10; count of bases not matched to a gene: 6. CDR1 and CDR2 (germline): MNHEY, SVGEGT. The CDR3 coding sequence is TGTGCCAGCAGTCGGGACAGGGGGCTAGGATCACCCCTCCACTTT. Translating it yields CASSRDRGLGSPLHF.

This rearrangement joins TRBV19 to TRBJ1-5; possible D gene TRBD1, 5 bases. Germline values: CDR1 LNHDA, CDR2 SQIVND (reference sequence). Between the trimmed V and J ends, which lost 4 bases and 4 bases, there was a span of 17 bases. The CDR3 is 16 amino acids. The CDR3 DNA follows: TGTGCCAGTAGTAGGACCGGGGGACCGGGAAATCAGCCCCAGCATTTT. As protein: CASSRTGGPGNQPQHF.

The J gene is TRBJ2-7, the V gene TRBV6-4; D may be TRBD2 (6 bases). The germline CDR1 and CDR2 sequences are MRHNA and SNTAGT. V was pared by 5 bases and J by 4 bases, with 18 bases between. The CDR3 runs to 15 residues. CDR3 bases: TGTGCCAGCAGTTCCTCAGCGGGTGAGGCTTACGAGCAGTACTTC. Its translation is CASSSSAGEAYEQYF.

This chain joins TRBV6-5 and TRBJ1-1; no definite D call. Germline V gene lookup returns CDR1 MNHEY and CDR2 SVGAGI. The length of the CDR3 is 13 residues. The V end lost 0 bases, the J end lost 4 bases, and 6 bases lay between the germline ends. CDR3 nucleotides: TGTGCCAGCAGTTACTCGACACCCACTGAAGCTTTCTTT. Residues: CASSYSTPTEAFF.

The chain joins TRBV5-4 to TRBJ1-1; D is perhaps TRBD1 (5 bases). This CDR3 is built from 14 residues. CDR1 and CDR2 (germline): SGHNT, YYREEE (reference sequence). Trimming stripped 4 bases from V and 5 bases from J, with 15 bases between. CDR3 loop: CASSPGLAGTEAFF. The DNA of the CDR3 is TGTGCCAGCAGCCCCGGACTGGCAGGGACTGAAGCTTTCTTT.

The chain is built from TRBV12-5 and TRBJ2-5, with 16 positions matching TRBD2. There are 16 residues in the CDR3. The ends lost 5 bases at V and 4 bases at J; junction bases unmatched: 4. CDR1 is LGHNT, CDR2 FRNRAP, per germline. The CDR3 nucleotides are TGTGCTAGTGGTCTGGGACTAGCGGGGGGGTCAGAGACCCAGTACTTC. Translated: CASGLGLAGGSETQYF.

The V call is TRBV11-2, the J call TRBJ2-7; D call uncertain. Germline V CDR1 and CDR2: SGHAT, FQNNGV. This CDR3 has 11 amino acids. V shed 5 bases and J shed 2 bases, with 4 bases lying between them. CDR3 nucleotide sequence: TGTGCCAGCAGCACTACCTACGAGCAGTACTTC. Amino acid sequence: CASSTTYEQYF.

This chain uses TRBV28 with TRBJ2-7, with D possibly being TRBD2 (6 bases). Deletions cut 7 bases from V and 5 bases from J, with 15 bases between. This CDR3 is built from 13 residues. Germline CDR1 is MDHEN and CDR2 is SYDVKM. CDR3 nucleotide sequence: TGTGCCAGCACCCCTGGGGGGTTGGACGAGCAGTACTTC. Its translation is CASTPGGLDEQYF. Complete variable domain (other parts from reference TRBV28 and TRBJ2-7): DVKVTQSSRYLVKRTGEKVFLECVQDMDHENMFWYRQDPGLGLRLIYFSYDVKMKEKGDIPEGYSVSREKKERFSLILESASTNQTSMYLCASTPGGLDEQYFGPGTRLTVT.

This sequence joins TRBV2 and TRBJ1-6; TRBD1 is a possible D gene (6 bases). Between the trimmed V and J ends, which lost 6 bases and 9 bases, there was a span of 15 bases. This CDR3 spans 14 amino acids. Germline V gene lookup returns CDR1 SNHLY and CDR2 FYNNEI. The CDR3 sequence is CASRGRGQASPLHF. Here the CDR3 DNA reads TGTGCCAGCAGGGGCAGGGGTCAAGCTTCACCCCTCCACTTT.

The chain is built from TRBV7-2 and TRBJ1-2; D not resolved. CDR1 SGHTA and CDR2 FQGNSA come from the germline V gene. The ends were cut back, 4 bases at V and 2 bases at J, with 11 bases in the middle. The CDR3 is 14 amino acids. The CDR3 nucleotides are TGTGCCAGCAGCTCCCGGACGGCAAACTATGGCTACACCTTC. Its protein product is CASSSRTANYGYTF.

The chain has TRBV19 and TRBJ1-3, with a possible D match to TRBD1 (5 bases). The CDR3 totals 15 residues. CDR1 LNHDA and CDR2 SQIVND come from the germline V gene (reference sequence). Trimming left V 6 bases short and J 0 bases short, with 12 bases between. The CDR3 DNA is TGTGCCAGTAGGAAACAGGACCACTCTGGAAACACCATATATTTT. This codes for CASRKQDHSGNTIYF.

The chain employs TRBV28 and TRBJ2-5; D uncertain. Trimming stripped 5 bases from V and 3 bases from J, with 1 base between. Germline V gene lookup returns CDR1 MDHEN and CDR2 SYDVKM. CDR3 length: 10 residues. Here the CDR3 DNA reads TGTGCCAGCAGTGAAGAGACCCAGTACTTC. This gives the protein CASSEETQYF.

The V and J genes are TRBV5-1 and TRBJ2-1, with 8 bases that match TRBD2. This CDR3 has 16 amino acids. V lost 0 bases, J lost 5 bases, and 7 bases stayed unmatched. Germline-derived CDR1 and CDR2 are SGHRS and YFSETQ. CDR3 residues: CASSLGGTRPNNEQFF. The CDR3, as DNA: TGCGCCAGCAGCTTGGGCGGGACTAGGCCTAACAATGAGCAGTTCTTC.

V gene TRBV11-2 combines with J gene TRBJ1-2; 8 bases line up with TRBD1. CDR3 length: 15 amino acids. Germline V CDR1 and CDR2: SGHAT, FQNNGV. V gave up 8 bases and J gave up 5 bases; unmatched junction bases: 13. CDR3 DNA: TGTGCCAGCGGATTAGGGGGAACAGGGGGTTATGGCTACACCTTC. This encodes CASGLGGTGGYGYTF.

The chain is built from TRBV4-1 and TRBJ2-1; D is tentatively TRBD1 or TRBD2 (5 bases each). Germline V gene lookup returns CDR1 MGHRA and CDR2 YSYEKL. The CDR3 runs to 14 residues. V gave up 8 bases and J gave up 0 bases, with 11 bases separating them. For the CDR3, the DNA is TGCGCCAGCCGGAGAGGGGACTCCTACAATGAGCAGTTCTTC. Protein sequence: CASRRGDSYNEQFF.

The CDR3 spells CASSRDRTNTEAFF. Written as DNA, the CDR3 is TGTGCCAGCAGCCGCGACAGGACGAACACTGAAGCTTTCTTT. The chain couples TRBV11-1 to TRBJ1-1; the D gene is possibly TRBD1 (6 bases). With 5 bases removed from V and 1 base from J, the gap between germline ends came to 11 bases. Germline CDR1 is SGHAT and CDR2 is FQDESV (reference sequence). This CDR3 is built from 14 residues.

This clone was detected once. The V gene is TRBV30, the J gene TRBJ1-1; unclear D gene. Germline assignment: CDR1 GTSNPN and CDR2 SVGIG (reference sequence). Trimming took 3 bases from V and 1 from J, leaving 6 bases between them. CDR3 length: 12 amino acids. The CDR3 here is CAWRPGNTEAFF. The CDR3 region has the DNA TGTGCCTGGAGACCTGGGAACACTGAAGCTTTCTTT.

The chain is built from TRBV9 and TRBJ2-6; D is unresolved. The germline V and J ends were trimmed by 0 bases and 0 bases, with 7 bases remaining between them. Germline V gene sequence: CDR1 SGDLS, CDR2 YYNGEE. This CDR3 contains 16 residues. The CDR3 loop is CASSVESISGANVLTF. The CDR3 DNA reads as TGTGCCAGCAGCGTAGAATCCATCTCTGGGGCCAACGTCCTGACTTTC.

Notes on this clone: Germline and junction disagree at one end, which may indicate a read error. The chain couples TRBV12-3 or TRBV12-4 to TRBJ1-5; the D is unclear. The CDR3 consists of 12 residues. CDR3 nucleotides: TGTGCCAGCAGTCTCAATCATCAGGCCCAGCATTTT. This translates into CASSLNHQAQHF.

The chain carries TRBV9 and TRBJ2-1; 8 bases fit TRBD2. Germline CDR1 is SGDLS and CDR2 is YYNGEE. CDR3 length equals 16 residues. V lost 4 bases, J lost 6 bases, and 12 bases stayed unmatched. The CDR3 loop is CASSTPRASGPNEQFF. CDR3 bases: TGTGCCAGCAGCACCCCGAGGGCTAGCGGGCCCAATGAGCAGTTCTTC. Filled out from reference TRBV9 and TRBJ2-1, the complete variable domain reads DSGVTQTPKHLITATGQRVTLRCSPRSGDLSVYWYQQSLDQGLQFLIQYYNGEERAKGNILERFSAQQFPDLHSELNLSSLELGDSALYFCASSTPRASGPNEQFFGPGTRLTVL.

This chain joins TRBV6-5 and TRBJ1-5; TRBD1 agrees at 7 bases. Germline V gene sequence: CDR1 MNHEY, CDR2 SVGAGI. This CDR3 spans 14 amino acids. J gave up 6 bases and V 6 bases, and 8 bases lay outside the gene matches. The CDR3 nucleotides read TGTGCCAGCAGCGTTTCAGGGGGATTTCAGCCCCAGCATTTT. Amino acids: CASSVSGGFQPQHF.

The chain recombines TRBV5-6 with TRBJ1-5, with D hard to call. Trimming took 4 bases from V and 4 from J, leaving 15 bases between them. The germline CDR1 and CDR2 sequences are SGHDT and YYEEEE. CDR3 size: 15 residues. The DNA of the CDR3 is TGTGCCAGCAGCCGCCAATTATCGGGAAATCAGCCCCAGCATTTT. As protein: CASSRQLSGNQPQHF.

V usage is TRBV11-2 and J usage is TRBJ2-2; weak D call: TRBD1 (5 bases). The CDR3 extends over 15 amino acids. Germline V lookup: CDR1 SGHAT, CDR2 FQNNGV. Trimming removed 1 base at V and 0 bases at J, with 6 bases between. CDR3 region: CASSLGTTNTGELFF. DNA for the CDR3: TGTGCCAGCAGCTTAGGGACAACGAACACCGGGGAGCTGTTTTTT.

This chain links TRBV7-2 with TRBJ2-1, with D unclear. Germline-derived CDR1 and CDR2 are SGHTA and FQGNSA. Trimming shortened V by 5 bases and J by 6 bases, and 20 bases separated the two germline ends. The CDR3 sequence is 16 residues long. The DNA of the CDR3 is TGTGCCAGCAGCATACTCGCTGGGTCCTGGGTCAATGAGCAGTTCTTC. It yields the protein CASSILAGSWVNEQFF.

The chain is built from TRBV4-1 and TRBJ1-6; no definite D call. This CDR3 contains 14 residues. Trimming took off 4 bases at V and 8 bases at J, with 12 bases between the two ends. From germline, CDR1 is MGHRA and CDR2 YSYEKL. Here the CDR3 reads CASSPLADYSPLHF. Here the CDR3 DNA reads TGCGCCAGCAGCCCCCTGGCGGACTATTCACCCCTCCACTTT.

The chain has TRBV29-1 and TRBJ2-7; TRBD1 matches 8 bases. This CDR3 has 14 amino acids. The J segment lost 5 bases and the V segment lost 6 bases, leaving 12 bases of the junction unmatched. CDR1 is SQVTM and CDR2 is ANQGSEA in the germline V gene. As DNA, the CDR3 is TGCAGCGTATATACTCCGAGACAGGGGCACGAGCAGTACTTC. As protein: CSVYTPRQGHEQYF.

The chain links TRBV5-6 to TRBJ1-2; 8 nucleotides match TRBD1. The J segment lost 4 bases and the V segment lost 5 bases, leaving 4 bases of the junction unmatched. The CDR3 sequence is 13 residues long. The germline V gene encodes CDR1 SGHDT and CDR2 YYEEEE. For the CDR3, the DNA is TGTGCCAGCAGGGAGACAGGGGTCTATGGCTACACCTTC. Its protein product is CASRETGVYGYTF. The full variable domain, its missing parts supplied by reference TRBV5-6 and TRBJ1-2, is DAGVTQSPTHLIKTRGQQVTLRCSPKSGHDTVSWYQQALGQGPQFIFQYYEEEERQRGNFPDRFSGHQFPNYSSELNVNALLLGDSALYLCASRETGVYGYTFGSGTRLTVV.